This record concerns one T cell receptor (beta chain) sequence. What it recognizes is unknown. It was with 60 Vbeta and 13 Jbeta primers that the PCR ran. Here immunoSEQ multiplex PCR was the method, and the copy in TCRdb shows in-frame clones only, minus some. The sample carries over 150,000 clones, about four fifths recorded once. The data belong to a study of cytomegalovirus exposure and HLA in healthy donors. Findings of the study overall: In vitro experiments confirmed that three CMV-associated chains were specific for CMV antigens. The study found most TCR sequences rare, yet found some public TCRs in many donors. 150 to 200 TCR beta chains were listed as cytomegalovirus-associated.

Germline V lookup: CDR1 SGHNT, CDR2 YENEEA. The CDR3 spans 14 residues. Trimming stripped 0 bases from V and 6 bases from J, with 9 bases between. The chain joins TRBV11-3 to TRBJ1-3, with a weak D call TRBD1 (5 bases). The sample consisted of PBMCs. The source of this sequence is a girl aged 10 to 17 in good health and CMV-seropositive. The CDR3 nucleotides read TGTGCCAGCAGCTTAGAATGGGGCGAAAACACCATATATTTT. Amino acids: CASSLEWGENTIYF.